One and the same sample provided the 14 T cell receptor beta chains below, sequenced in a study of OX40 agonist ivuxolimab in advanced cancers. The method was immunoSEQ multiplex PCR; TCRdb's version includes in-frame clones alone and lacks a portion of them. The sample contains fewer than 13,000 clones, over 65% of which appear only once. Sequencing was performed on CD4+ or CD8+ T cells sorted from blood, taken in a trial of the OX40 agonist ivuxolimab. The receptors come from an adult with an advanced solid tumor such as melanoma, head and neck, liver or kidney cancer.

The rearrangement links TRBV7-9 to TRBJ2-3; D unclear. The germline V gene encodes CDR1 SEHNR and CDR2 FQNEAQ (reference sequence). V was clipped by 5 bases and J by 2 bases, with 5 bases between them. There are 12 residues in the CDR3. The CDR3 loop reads CASSDITDTQYF. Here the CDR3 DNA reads TGTGCCAGCAGCGACATCACAGATACGCAGTATTTT.

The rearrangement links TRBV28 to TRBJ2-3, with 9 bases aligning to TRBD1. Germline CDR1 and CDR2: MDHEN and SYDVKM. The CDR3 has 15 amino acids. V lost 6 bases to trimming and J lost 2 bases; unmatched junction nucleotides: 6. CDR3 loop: CASRARTGVTDTQYF. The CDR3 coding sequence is TGTGCCAGCAGAGCAAGGACAGGGGTCACAGATACGCAGTATTTT.

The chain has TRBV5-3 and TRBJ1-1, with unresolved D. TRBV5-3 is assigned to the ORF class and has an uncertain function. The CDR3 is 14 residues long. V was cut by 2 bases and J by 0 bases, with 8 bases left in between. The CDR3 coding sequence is TGTGCCAGAAGCTTAAGTCCCTTGAACACTGAAGCTTTCTTT. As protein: CARSLSPLNTEAFF.

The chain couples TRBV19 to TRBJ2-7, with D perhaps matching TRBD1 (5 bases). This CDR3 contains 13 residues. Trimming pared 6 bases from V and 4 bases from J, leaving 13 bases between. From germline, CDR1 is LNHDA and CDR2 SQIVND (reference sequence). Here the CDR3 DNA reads TGTGCCAGTAGCTTCGGCCAGGGTTACGAGCAGTACTTC. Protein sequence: CASSFGQGYEQYF. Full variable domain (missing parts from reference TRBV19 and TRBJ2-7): DGGITQSPKYLFRKEGQNVTLSCEQNLNHDAMYWYRQDPGQGLRLIYYSQIVNDFQKGDIAEGYSVSREKKESFPLTVTSAQKNPTAFYLCASSFGQGYEQYFGPGTRLTVT.

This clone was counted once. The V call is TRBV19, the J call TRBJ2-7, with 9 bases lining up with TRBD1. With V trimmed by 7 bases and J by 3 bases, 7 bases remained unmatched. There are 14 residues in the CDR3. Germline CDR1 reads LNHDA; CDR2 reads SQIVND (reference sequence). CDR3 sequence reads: CASTGGQGIYEQYF. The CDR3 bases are TGTGCCAGTACTGGGGGACAGGGAATCTACGAGCAGTACTTC.

CDR3 in DNA: TGCGCCAGCAGCCAAGAAAGGTCGGGGAGGGGCAGATGGGATACGCAGTATTTT. Translated: CASSQERSGRGRWDTQYF. The chain couples TRBV4-1 to TRBJ2-3; the match to TRBD2 covers 7 bases. CDR1 is MGHRA and CDR2 is YSYEKL in the germline V gene. J was trimmed by 6 bases and V by 0 bases; bases with no gene match: 15. CDR3 length: 18 residues.

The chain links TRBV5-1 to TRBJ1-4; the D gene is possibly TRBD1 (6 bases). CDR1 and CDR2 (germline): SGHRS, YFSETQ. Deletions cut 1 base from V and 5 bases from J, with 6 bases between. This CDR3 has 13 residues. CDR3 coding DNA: TGCGCCAGCAGCTTGACAGGGAATGAAAAACTGTTTTTT. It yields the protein CASSLTGNEKLFF.

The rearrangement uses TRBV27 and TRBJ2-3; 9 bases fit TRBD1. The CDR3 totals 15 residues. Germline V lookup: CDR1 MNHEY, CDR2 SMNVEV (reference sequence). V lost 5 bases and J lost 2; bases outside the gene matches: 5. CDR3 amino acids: CASSLWTGDTDTQYF. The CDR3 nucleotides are TGTGCCAGCAGTCTCTGGACAGGGGACACAGATACGCAGTATTTT.

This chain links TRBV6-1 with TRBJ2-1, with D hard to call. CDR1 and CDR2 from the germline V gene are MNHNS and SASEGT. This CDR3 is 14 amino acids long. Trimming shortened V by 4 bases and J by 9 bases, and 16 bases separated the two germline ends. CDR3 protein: CASSGPPGFVEQFF. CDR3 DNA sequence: TGTGCCAGCAGTGGACCCCCAGGATTTGTTGAGCAGTTCTTC.

CDR3 DNA sequence: TGCGCCAGCAGCTTGGCCGGGATGAGGACCCCGGGGGAGCTGTTTTTT. Its translation: CASSLAGMRTPGELFF. The chain employs TRBV5-1 and TRBJ2-2; TRBD2 might be the D (5 bases). V was pared by 0 bases and J by 8 bases, with 17 bases between. The CDR3 is 16 residues long. Germline lookup yields CDR1 SGHRS and CDR2 YFSETQ.

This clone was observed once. The CDR3 spells CASSPEGGAKNIQYF. The CDR3 DNA is TGCGCCAGCAGCCCCGAGGGCGGAGCCAAAAACATTCAGTACTTC. The chain joins TRBV4-1 to TRBJ2-4; TRBD2 is a possible D gene (5 bases). V was clipped by 4 bases and J by 0 bases, with 10 bases between them. This CDR3 has 15 residues. Germline CDR1 reads MGHRA; CDR2 reads YSYEKL.

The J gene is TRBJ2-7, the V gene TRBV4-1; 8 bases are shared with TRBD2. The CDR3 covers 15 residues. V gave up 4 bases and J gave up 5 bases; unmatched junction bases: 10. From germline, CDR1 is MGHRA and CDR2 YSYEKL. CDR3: CASSRGGTRSNEQYF. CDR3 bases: TGCGCCAGCAGCCGAGGGGGGACTAGATCTAACGAGCAGTACTTC.

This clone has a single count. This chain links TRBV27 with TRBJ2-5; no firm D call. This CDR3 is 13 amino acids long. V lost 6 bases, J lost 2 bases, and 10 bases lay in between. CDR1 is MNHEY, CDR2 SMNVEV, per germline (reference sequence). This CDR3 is CASRRPNQETQYF. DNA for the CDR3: TGTGCCAGCAGACGACCCAATCAAGAGACCCAGTACTTC.

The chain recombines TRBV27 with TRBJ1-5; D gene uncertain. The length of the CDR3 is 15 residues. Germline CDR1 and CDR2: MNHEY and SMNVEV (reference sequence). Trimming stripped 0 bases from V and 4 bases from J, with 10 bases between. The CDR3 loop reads CASSLSGGPNQPQHF. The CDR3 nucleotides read TGTGCCAGCAGTTTATCGGGAGGGCCTAATCAGCCCCAGCATTTT.